One and the same sample provided the 28 T cell receptor beta chains below, sequenced in a study of blood T cells in healthy people across ages. Using a J-beta primer mix together with a sample-barcoded 5' primer, a second PCR was run for roughly 6 to 12 cycles. Via MiXCR, TCRdb re-called the 5' RACE reads, giving one row per CDR3 protein. The table lists more than 500,000 distinct CDR3 sequences, around 27% of them singletons. Separately, the same data were catalogued under a study of T cells of mothers and their children.

Sequencing was done on a sample of blood. These receptors came from a boy aged 2-9 years in good health.

The chain couples TRBV6-2 or TRBV6-3 to TRBJ2-5; 7 bases are shared with TRBD2. The J call is doubtful: the DNA matches TRBJ2-1 better. The germline V gene has CDR1 MNHEY and CDR2 SVGEGT. The CDR3 length is 18 residues. CDR3 amino acids: CASSYQREGRIGPNRQFF. CDR3 in DNA: TGTGCCAGCAGTTACCAAAGGGAGGGACGGATCGGCCCCAATAGGCAGTTCTTC.

The CDR3 DNA is TGTGCCAGCAGTTACCCAAGGGTCGTATCCAGCACAGATACGCAGTATTTT. The encoded protein is CASSYPRVVSSTDTQYF. The V gene is TRBV6-5, the J gene TRBJ2-3, with D hard to call. This CDR3 region has 17 residues. V shed 2 bases and J shed 0 bases, with 15 bases lying between them. Germline CDR1 reads MNHEY; CDR2 reads SVGAGI.

This clonotype was counted at least ten times. V gene TRBV5-1 combines with J gene TRBJ2-2; possibly TRBD2 for D (5 bases). This CDR3 contains 15 residues. The germline CDR1 and CDR2 sequences are SGHRS and YFSETQ. V lost 8 bases to trimming and J lost 8 bases, with 22 bases between them. CDR3 residues: CASNIGEFLRGELFF. The CDR3 region has the DNA TGCGCCAGTAACATCGGGGAGTTTCTGAGAGGGGAGCTGTTTTTT.

The chain uses TRBV4-3 and TRBJ2-1; 8 bases align to TRBD1. There are 13 residues in the CDR3. Trimming removed 4 bases from V and 12 bases from J; junction bases left unmatched: 8. Germline values: CDR1 LGHNA, CDR2 YSLEER. As DNA, the CDR3 is TGCGCCAGCAGCCCGGGACAGGTCGGTAGGCAGTTCTTC. This translates into CASSPGQVGRQFF.

This clonotype was seen a handful of times. The chain joins TRBV20-1 to TRBJ1-4, with a tentative D call TRBD1 (6 bases). V was pared by 6 bases and J by 5 bases, with 10 bases between. CDR1 and CDR2 from the germline V gene are DFQATT and SNEGSKA (reference sequence). This CDR3 is built from 12 residues. The CDR3: CSAGQGNEKLFF. The CDR3 coding sequence is TGCAGTGCAGGCCAGGGGAATGAAAAACTGTTTTTT.

This clonotype was counted a few times. This sequence joins TRBV6-6 and TRBJ2-5; a possible D gene is TRBD1 (6 bases). CDR1 MNHNY and CDR2 SVGAGI come from the germline V gene (reference sequence). Trimming stripped 4 bases from V and 4 bases from J, with 16 bases between. The CDR3 covers 15 residues. The CDR3 loop reads CASSFHREIPETQYF. The CDR3 nucleotides read TGTGCCAGCAGTTTCCACAGGGAAATCCCAGAGACCCAGTACTTC.

This clonotype was recorded a few times. The V gene is TRBV4-2, the J gene TRBJ2-6; D is unresolved. In germline, CDR1 is LGHNA, CDR2 YNFKEQ. The CDR3 runs 17 residues. Trimming stripped 0 bases from V and 0 bases from J, with 9 bases between. CDR3 in amino acids: CASSQDRLNSGANVLTF. In nucleotides, the CDR3 is TGTGCCAGCAGCCAAGATCGTTTGAACTCTGGGGCCAACGTCCTGACTTTC.

This chain links TRBV4-1 with TRBJ2-1; weak D call: TRBD2 (8 bases). Germline V CDR1 and CDR2: MGHRA, YSYEKL. V was clipped by 4 bases and J by 10 bases, with 26 bases between them. The CDR3 runs 17 residues. CDR3 protein: CASSPLGGGGNNVEQFF. The CDR3 bases are TGCGCCAGCAGCCCCCTAGGGGGCGGGGGGAACAATGTAGAGCAGTTCTTC.

The rearrangement links TRBV6-5 to TRBJ2-5, with D possibly TRBD1 on 6 matching bases. Germline loops: CDR1 MNHEY, CDR2 SVGAGI. The CDR3 consists of 18 residues. The germline V and J ends were trimmed by 0 bases and 0 bases, with 17 bases remaining between them. In DNA form, the CDR3 reads TGTGCCAGCAGTTACTCGGAAGTCATTCAGGGGTACCAAGAGACCCAGTACTTC. Translation gives CASSYSEVIQGYQETQYF.

The V gene is TRBV7-2, the J gene TRBJ2-1, with 13 positions matching TRBD2. The CDR3 runs 18 residues. CDR1 SGHTA and CDR2 FQGNSA come from the germline V gene. V dropped 5 bases and J dropped 4; count of bases not matched to a gene: 11. CDR3 in amino acids: CASSPGLAGPNLYNEQFF. The CDR3 DNA reads TGTGCCAGCAGCCCGGGACTAGCGGGACCTAATCTTTACAATGAGCAGTTCTTC.

This clonotype came up a few times. This rearrangement joins TRBV21-1 to TRBJ2-5; no check of the table's D call, TRBD2, against the DNA was made. TRBV21-1 is a known pseudogene. This CDR3 comprises 15 residues. The CDR3 spells CASSKGASGPRAQYF. The CDR3 region has the DNA TGTGCCAGCAGCAAAGGCGCTAGCGGACCTAGAGCCCAGTACTTC.

This clonotype turned up a few times. V usage is TRBV18 and J usage is TRBJ2-1; 8 positions match TRBD1. Germline V gene lookup returns CDR1 KGHSH and CDR2 LQKENI. Germline trimming cut 2 bases from V and 6 bases from J; bases unmatched to any gene: 6. This CDR3 is 15 amino acids long. For the CDR3, the DNA is TGTGCCAGCTCACCAGTCGGGACAGGTCGCAATGAGCAGTTCTTC. Amino acid sequence: CASSPVGTGRNEQFF.

This clonotype has a handful of counts. The J gene is TRBJ2-2, the V gene TRBV3-1; D is unclear. Per the germline V gene, CDR1 is LGHDT and CDR2 is YNNKEL (reference sequence). This CDR3 spans 16 amino acids. The V gene lost 0 bases and the J gene lost 4 bases, with 12 bases spanning the gap. The CDR3: CASSQDGSLPTGELFF. The CDR3 DNA reads TGTGCCAGCAGCCAAGACGGCAGCCTGCCCACCGGGGAGCTGTTTTTT.

The chain links TRBV7-3 to TRBJ2-3, with D perhaps being TRBD1 or TRBD2 (5 bases each). Between the trimmed V and J ends, which lost 4 bases and 7 bases, there was a span of 15 bases. Germline V lookup: CDR1 SGHTA, CDR2 FQGTGA. The CDR3 contains 14 residues. CDR3 DNA sequence: TGTGCCAGCAGCTCCGGGGCAGGGCTGAATACGCAGTATTTT. Protein product: CASSSGAGLNTQYF.

The V call is TRBV2, the J call TRBJ2-3; TRBD2 matches at 12 bases. This CDR3 region has 17 residues. Unmatched junction bases numbered 14, after V lost 5 bases and J lost 8 bases. Germline CDR1 and CDR2: SNHLY and FYNNEI. The CDR3 bases are TGTGCCAGCAGTTCGGGGCTAGCGGGGGGGCGGGAAGGTACGCAGTATTTT. The encoded protein is CASSSGLAGGREGTQYF.

This sequence joins TRBV4-1 and TRBJ2-6, with D maybe TRBD2 (5 bases). There are 18 residues in the CDR3. Trimming cost V 2 bases and J 0 bases, with 14 bases left between them. The germline CDR1 and CDR2 sequences are MGHRA and YSYEKL. This CDR3 reads CASSQSSLRDSGANVLTF. CDR3 bases: TGCGCCAGCAGCCAATCCTCTTTGAGGGACTCTGGGGCCAACGTCCTGACTTTC.

V and J are TRBV29-1 and TRBJ2-3, with D tentatively TRBD2 (6 bases). Deletions cut 3 bases from V and 6 bases from J, with 13 bases between. Germline V gene lookup returns CDR1 SQVTM and CDR2 ANQGSEA. CDR3 length: 13 residues. CDR3 sequence reads: CSVDGGKWDTQYF. DNA for the CDR3: TGCAGCGTTGATGGCGGGAAATGGGATACGCAGTATTTT.

This rearrangement joins TRBV28 to TRBJ2-2; D is undetermined. The CDR3 sequence is 12 residues long. The germline V gene encodes CDR1 MDHEN and CDR2 SYDVKM. Trimming left V 9 bases short and J 5 bases short, with 10 bases between. The CDR3 DNA sequence: TGTGCCAGTAGTGTTTGGACCGGGGAGCTGTTTTTT. Its protein product is CASSVWTGELFF. Using reference TRBV28 and TRBJ2-2 for the parts outside the CDR3, the full variable domain is DVKVTQSSRYLVKRTGEKVFLECVQDMDHENMFWYRQDPGLGLRLIYFSYDVKMKEKGDIPEGYSVSREKKERFSLILESASTNQTSMYLCASSVWTGELFFGEGSRLTVL.

The chain links TRBV2 to TRBJ1-2; no clear D. Germline lookup yields CDR1 SNHLY and CDR2 FYNNEI. The CDR3 runs to 13 residues. Trimming left V 1 base short and J 0 bases short, with 3 bases between. This chain's CDR3 is CASSEGTNYGYTF. In DNA, the CDR3 is TGTGCCAGCAGTGAAGGAACTAACTATGGCTACACCTTC. Full variable domain (outside the CDR3, taken from reference TRBV2 and TRBJ1-2): EPEVTQTPSHQVTQMGQEVILRCVPISNHLYFYWYRQILGQKVEFLVSFYNNEISEKSEIFDDQFSVERPDGSNFTLKIRSTKLEDSAMYFCASSEGTNYGYTFGSGTRLTVV.

This clonotype was picked up a small number of times. The rearrangement joins TRBV12-3 or TRBV12-4 to TRBJ2-7; D call uncertain. This CDR3 region has 13 residues. V shed 3 bases and J shed 1 base, with 7 bases lying between them. CDR3 coding DNA: TGTGCCAGCAGTTTGACACAGTCCTACGAGCAGTACTTC. Amino acids: CASSLTQSYEQYF.

V is TRBV6-1 and J is TRBJ2-1, with D possibly TRBD1 on 5 matching bases. V lost 0 bases, J lost 12 bases, and 12 bases lay in between. CDR3 size: 13 residues. Germline V gene data show CDR1 as MNHNS and CDR2 as SASEGT. The DNA for the CDR3 is TGTGCCAGCAGTGAAGCTAGAACAAGGGGGCAGTTCTTC. This translates into CASSEARTRGQFF.

The chain is built from TRBV6-6 and TRBJ2-3; D uncertain. This CDR3 has 13 amino acids. Trimming pared 6 bases from V and 2 bases from J, leaving 9 bases between. CDR1 is MNHNY, CDR2 SVGAGI, per germline (reference sequence). As DNA, the CDR3 is TGTGCCAGCAGCCCCCCCCACACAGATACGCAGTATTTT. Translated: CASSPPHTDTQYF.

A remark on this clonotype: It is likely a read error, because the conserved phenylalanine at the end of the CDR3 is missing. The rearrangement uses TRBV7-2 and TRBJ2-5; D gene unclear. V lost 5 bases and J lost 2, with 6 bases in between. The CDR3 extends over 12 amino acids. Germline assignment: CDR1 SGHTA and CDR2 FQGNSA. The CDR3 spells CASSPTQETQYL. CDR3 sequence (DNA): TGTGCCAGCAGCCCAACTCAAGAGACCCAGTACCTC.

The V gene is TRBV18, the J gene TRBJ2-2; TRBD1 matches 9 bases. V shed 4 bases, J shed 3 bases, and the junction held 3 bases outside the gene matches. CDR1 KGHSH and CDR2 LQKENI come from the germline V gene. The CDR3 sequence is 15 residues long. The CDR3 nucleotides are TGTGCCAGCTCACAGGGACAGGGCGACACCGGGGAGCTGTTTTTT. Translating it yields CASSQGQGDTGELFF.

The gene calls are TRBV5-8 and TRBJ1-6; D is perhaps TRBD1 (5 bases). CDR1 is SGHTS, CDR2 YDEGEE, per germline. The CDR3 loop spans 13 amino acids. V was shortened by 0 bases and J by 8 bases, with 6 bases between the two germline ends. CDR3 in DNA: TGTGCCAGCAGCTTGGCGGGGGATTCACCCCTCCACTTT. It is translated as CASSLAGDSPLHF.

In its sample, this clonotype was seen a few times. The rearrangement links TRBV5-1 to TRBJ2-2; 9 nucleotides match TRBD2. V lost 2 bases, J lost 4 bases, and 3 bases stayed unmatched. The germline gives CDR1 SGHRS, CDR2 YFSETQ. The CDR3 covers 15 residues. DNA for the CDR3: TGCGCCAGCAGCTTCTTAGCGGGGGTCACCGGGGAGCTGTTTTTT. Translating gives CASSFLAGVTGELFF.

V usage is TRBV27 and J usage is TRBJ1-1; D call uncertain. The CDR3 has 12 residues. V was shortened by 6 bases and J by 9 bases, with 14 bases between the two germline ends. CDR1 and CDR2 (germline): MNHEY, SMNVEV (reference sequence). The CDR3 nucleotides are TGTGCCAGCAGCCCTTCGGGGAAAAAAGCTTTCTTT. Its protein is CASSPSGKKAFF.

The chain employs TRBV6-1 and TRBJ2-1; no firm D call. CDR3 length equals 13 residues. Germline V gene lookup returns CDR1 MNHNS and CDR2 SASEGT. Trimming removed 6 bases from V and 3 bases from J, with 9 bases in between. CDR3 sequence (DNA): TGTGCCAGCAGGACCAGCAGCTACAATGAGCAGTTCTTC. Residues: CASRTSSYNEQFF.